These 18 T cell receptor beta chains originate from one sample sequenced in a study of shared clonotypes between healthy human individuals. The table came from immunoSEQ multiplex PCR; TCRdb's copy has only in-frame clones and leaves some out. The top ten hold approximately 1.2% of the sample, which has roughly 2 million clones, about 94% seen once. Only CD45RO-negative cells positively selected for CCR7 counted as naive CD8 cells, so terminally differentiated effector memory CD45RA+ cells were excluded. Source material: naive CD8+ T cells sorted from blood. The origin of the receptors is a man younger than 30 in good health.

The chain couples TRBV28 to TRBJ1-4, with no clear D. Germline values: CDR1 MDHEN, CDR2 SYDVKM. The V gene lost 5 bases and the J gene lost 4 bases, with 17 bases spanning the gap. The length of the CDR3 is 16 residues. The CDR3 DNA reads as TGTGCCAGCAGTAATCTGACACCTCGGGGTAATGAAAAACTGTTTTTT. Translation gives CASSNLTPRGNEKLFF. Based on the CDR3 plus reference TRBV28 and TRBJ1-4, the full variable domain is DVKVTQSSRYLVKRTGEKVFLECVQDMDHENMFWYRQDPGLGLRLIYFSYDVKMKEKGDIPEGYSVSREKKERFSLILESASTNQTSMYLCASSNLTPRGNEKLFFGSGTQLSVL.

The chain joins TRBV19 to TRBJ1-1; 10 positions agree with TRBD1. The V gene end was trimmed by 6 bases and the J gene end by 8 bases; junction bases not matched to a gene: 3. Germline CDR1 LNHDA, CDR2 SQIVND (reference sequence). The CDR3 runs to 12 residues. The CDR3 bases are TGTGCCAGTAGGGACAGGGGGGCCGAAGCTTTCTTT. Protein product: CASRDRGAEAFF.

The chain is built from TRBV6-5 and TRBJ2-5; 10 nucleotides align to TRBD2. Germline CDR1 MNHEY, CDR2 SVGAGI. The CDR3 length is 14 residues. J lost 4 bases, V lost 5 bases, and 4 bases had no gene match. This CDR3 reads CASSKAGGGETQYF. The CDR3 DNA reads TGTGCCAGCAGTAAAGCGGGAGGGGGAGAGACCCAGTACTTC.

The chain joins TRBV19 to TRBJ1-2; possible D gene TRBD1, 5 bases. The CDR3 is made up of 18 amino acids. The V and J ends lost 0 bases and 5 bases respectively, with 22 bases between them. Germline V gives CDR1 LNHDA, CDR2 SQIVND (reference sequence). The CDR3 nucleotides read TGTGCCAGTAGTATAGACCCAACCAAGACGGGACGACAATATGGCTACACCTTC. Translating it yields CASSIDPTKTGRQYGYTF.

This chain joins TRBV11-2 and TRBJ1-5, with D possibly TRBD1 on 5 matching bases. V was pared by 3 bases and J by 7 bases, with 10 bases between. This CDR3 contains 13 residues. Germline CDR1 reads SGHAT; CDR2 reads FQNNGV. This CDR3 reads CASSFGTGQPQHF. In DNA form, the CDR3 reads TGTGCCAGCAGCTTCGGGACGGGGCAGCCCCAGCATTTT.

This sequence joins TRBV9 and TRBJ2-3, with D unresolved. The CDR3 covers 12 residues. The V end was cut by 0 bases, the J end by 10 bases, with 9 bases between. Germline V gene sequence: CDR1 SGDLS, CDR2 YYNGEE. The DNA for the CDR3 is TGTGCCAGCAGCGTAGGGAAGCCTCCGCAGTATTTT. Encoded protein: CASSVGKPPQYF.

The chain combines TRBV27 with TRBJ2-3, with 10 bases matching TRBD1. The CDR3 length is 16 residues. V lost 3 bases to trimming and J lost 2 bases; unmatched junction nucleotides: 5. Germline V CDR1 and CDR2: MNHEY, SMNVEV (reference sequence). Here the CDR3 DNA reads TGTGCCAGCAGTTTCCTGGGACAGGGGAACACAGATACGCAGTATTTT. Encoded protein: CASSFLGQGNTDTQYF.

The genes are TRBV10-1 and TRBJ2-7; tentatively, D is TRBD2 (6 bases). CDR1 WNHNN and CDR2 SYGVQD come from the germline V gene (reference sequence). The CDR3 has 13 residues. Trimming took 4 bases from V and 7 from J, leaving 14 bases between them. The CDR3 DNA is TGCGCCAGCAGTGGGGACTCCCGAGCGGAGCAGTACTTC. Translation gives CASSGDSRAEQYF.

This chain uses TRBV7-9 with TRBJ2-5; D not certain. V lost 1 base and J lost 0, with 12 bases in between. Germline CDR1 and CDR2: SEHNR and FQNEAQ (reference sequence). The CDR3 consists of 16 residues. CDR3 bases: TGTGCCAGCAGCTTAGTGGTTAATCCGTACCAAGAGACCCAGTACTTC. This codes for CASSLVVNPYQETQYF.

The rearrangement joins TRBV9 to TRBJ2-7, with unresolved D. The CDR3 consists of 14 residues. V was trimmed by 2 bases and J by 5 bases, leaving 14 bases between them. Germline CDR1 SGDLS, CDR2 YYNGEE. This chain's CDR3 is CASSVLGSLDEQYF. DNA for the CDR3: TGTGCCAGCAGCGTCCTAGGGTCTTTGGACGAGCAGTACTTC.

The gene calls are TRBV30 and TRBJ2-3; possibly TRBD2 for D (5 bases). In germline, CDR1 is GTSNPN, CDR2 SVGIG (reference sequence). V was pared by 5 bases and J by 4 bases, with 10 bases between. The CDR3 is made up of 12 amino acids. In DNA, the CDR3 is TGTGCCTGGGGGAGCAACGCAGATACGCAGTATTTT. As protein: CAWGSNADTQYF.

CDR3 in amino acids: CASSELVEQYF. The CDR3 coding sequence is TGCGCCAGCAGTGAGTTAGTAGAGCAGTACTTC. The chain is built from TRBV10-2 and TRBJ2-7; no definite D call. There are 11 residues in the CDR3. V was trimmed by 1 base and J by 7 bases, leaving 5 bases between them. Germline values: CDR1 WSHSY, CDR2 SAAADI.

This clone showed up just once. This sequence joins TRBV7-9 and TRBJ2-7; D is perhaps TRBD2 (6 bases). The CDR3 runs to 17 residues. CDR1 and CDR2 (germline): SEHNR, FQNEAQ (reference sequence). Trimming removed 1 base at V and 6 bases at J, with 22 bases between. CDR3 in amino acids: CASSLGGLSGDRPEQYF. CDR3 nucleotides: TGTGCCAGCAGCTTAGGGGGCCTTTCGGGAGACAGACCCGAGCAGTACTTC.

This clone showed up just once. The chain has TRBV21-1 and TRBJ1-5. TRBV21-1 is reported as a pseudogene. The CDR3 has 17 residues. The CDR3 nucleotides are TGTGCCAGCAGCAAAGGGAGGGCAGGGAAAGAGAGGCAGCCCCAGCATTTT. This codes for CASSKGRAGKERQPQHF.

CDR3 nucleotides: TGTGCCAGTAGCGTCGCTGGGGCGGGATTTACCTACGAGCAGTACTTC. Amino acids: CASSVAGAGFTYEQYF. The chain recombines TRBV19 with TRBJ2-7, with D possibly TRBD2 on 6 matching bases. This CDR3 has 16 amino acids. The V end was cut by 6 bases, the J end by 2 bases, with 20 bases between. From germline, CDR1 is LNHDA and CDR2 SQIVND (reference sequence).

Note on this clone: The sample has other DNA sequences that encode this CDR3 too. This chain joins TRBV5-6 and TRBJ1-1, with unresolved D. The V and J ends lost 4 bases and 4 bases respectively, with 5 bases between them. The germline V gene has CDR1 SGHDT and CDR2 YYEEEE. This CDR3 has 11 residues. The CDR3 region is CASSLSTEAFF. The CDR3, as DNA: TGTGCCAGCAGCCTCAGCACTGAAGCTTTCTTT. The full variable domain, with the rest looked up from reference TRBV5-6 and TRBJ1-1, is DAGVTQSPTHLIKTRGQQVTLRCSPKSGHDTVSWYQQALGQGPQFIFQYYEEEERQRGNFPDRFSGHQFPNYSSELNVNALLLGDSALYLCASSLSTEAFFGQGTRLTVV.

CDR3: CARSLPHRGSEKLFF. CDR3 sequence (DNA): TGTGCCAGAAGCTTACCCCACAGGGGAAGCGAAAAACTGTTTTTT. The chain carries TRBV5-3 and TRBJ1-4; 7 bases line up with TRBD1. TRBV5-3 belongs to the ORF category, with a function that is uncertain. The J segment lost 8 bases and the V segment lost 2 bases, leaving 9 bases of the junction unmatched. This CDR3 is built from 15 residues.

The V gene is TRBV7-9, the J gene TRBJ2-3; D gene unclear. From germline, CDR1 is SEHNR and CDR2 FQNEAQ (reference sequence). This CDR3 is 15 amino acids long. With 5 bases removed from V and 2 bases from J, the gap between germline ends came to 14 bases. The DNA of the CDR3 is TGTGCCAGCAGCCCCCCGCAGGTAGACACAGATACGCAGTATTTT. Translated: CASSPPQVDTDTQYF.